The T cell receptor (beta chain) under discussion was sequenced for a study of cytomegalovirus exposure and HLA in healthy donors. Study-wide background: Clustering assigned around 77% of the roughly 400 genotyped donors to the Caucasian-associated ancestry cluster. The study's findings and limits: Highest at DRB1 and lowest at HLA-C, TCR association rates differed among HLA loci in a later analysis.

About this clone: Its antigen is still unknown.

The CDR3 loop spans 13 amino acids. CDR1 and CDR2 (germline): SQVTM, ANQGSEA. The J segment lost 6 bases and the V segment lost 5 bases, leaving 4 bases of the junction unmatched. Primers for the PCR totalled 60 Vbeta and 13 Jbeta. Produced via immunoSEQ multiplex PCR; TCRdb's table is partial and in-frame only. The data show about 65,000 clones, with 62% seen just once and roughly 2.8% held by the top ten. The receptor comes from a man aged 25 to 40 in good health and CMV-seronegative. The chain joins TRBV29-1 to TRBJ2-2; 9 bases map to TRBD2. Sequencing was done on a sample of PBMCs. This CDR3 reads CSVMRGGAGELFF. In DNA form, the CDR3 reads TGCAGCGTTATGCGGGGGGGGGCCGGGGAGCTGTTTTTT.